Described below is a single TCR beta chain sequence and its context. There is no known antigen for this receptor. No base-level quality is on record; no much larger clone is a single base apart. The sample is drawn from a study of control samples from healthy donors and cancer patients (dated by TCRdb to 2018 to 2021). Based on the germline V gene (reference sequence), the CDR1 and CDR2 sequences are LNHDA and SQIVND. The germline V and J ends show losses of 4 bases and 5 bases respectively, and no gene match explains 7 bases of the junction. The CDR3, from cysteine to phenylalanine, totals 15 residues. The only DNA kept is the CDR3, 45 bases in frame from the first base. Libraries were made using the immunoSEQ multiplex PCR assay. Held by TCRdb, this immuneACCESS table contains in-frame sequences only and omits some clones. Under half of the omission traces to an unresolved V gene where checked; the cause of the rest is unknown. Counted in this sample were approximately 59,000 clones; roughly 86% of them appeared once. The ten most abundant clones make up about 13% of the sample.

Input material: PBMCs. The V gene is TRBV19 and the J gene is TRBJ1-4; 7 junctional bases match TRBD1. This receptor was obtained from a woman aged 60-75 years with lung cancer. The CDR3 sequence is CASSKTGQLNEKLFF. The nucleotide sequence is given as TGTGCCAGTAGTAAGACGGGACAGCTAAATGAAAAACTGTTTTTT.